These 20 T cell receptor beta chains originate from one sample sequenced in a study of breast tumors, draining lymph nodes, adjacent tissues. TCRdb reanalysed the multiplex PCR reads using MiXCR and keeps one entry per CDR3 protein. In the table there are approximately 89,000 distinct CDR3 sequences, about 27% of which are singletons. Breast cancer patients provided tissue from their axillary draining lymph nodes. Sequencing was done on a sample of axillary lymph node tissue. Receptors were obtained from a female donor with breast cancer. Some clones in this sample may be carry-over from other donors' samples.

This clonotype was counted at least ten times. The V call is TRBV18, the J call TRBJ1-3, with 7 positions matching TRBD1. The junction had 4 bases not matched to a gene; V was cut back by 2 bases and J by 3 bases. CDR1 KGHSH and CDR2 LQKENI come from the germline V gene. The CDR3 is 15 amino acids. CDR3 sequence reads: CASSPKDRIGNTIYF. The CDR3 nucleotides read TGTGCCAGCTCACCAAAGGACAGGATTGGAAACACCATATATTTT.

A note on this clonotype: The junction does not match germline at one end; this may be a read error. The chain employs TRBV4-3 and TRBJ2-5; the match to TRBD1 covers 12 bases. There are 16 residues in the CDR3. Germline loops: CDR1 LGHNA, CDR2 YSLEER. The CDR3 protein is CASGQEGQGAWGTQYF. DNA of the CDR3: TGCGCCAGCGGCCAAGAGGGACAGGGGGCTTGGGGGACCCAGTACTTC.

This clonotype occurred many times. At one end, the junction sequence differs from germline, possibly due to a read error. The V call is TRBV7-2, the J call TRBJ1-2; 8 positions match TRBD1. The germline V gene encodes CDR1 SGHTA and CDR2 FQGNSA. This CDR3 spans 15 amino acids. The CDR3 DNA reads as TGTGCCAGCAGCGATTCAGGGGGCGCGGTTTATGGCTACCCCTTC. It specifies CASSDSGGAVYGYPF.

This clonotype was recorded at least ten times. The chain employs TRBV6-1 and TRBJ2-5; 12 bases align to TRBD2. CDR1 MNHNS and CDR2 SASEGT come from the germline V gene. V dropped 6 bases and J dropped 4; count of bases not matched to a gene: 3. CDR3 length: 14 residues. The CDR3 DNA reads TGTGCCAGCAGGCCGGGACTAGCGGGAGAGACCCAGTACTTC. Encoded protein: CASRPGLAGETQYF.

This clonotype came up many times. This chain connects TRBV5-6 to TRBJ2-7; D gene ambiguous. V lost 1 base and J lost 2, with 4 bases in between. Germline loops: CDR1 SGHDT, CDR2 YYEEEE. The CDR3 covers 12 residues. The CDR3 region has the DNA TGTGCCAGCAGCTTGCCTCCCTACGAGCAGTACTTC. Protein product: CASSLPPYEQYF.

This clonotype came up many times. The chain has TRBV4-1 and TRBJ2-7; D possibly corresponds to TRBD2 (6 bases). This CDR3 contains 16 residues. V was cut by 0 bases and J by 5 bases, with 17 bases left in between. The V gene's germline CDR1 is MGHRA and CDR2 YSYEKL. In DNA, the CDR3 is TGCGCCAGCAGCCAAGATACGGGTGGCTCTAGCGACGAGCAGTACTTC. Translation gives CASSQDTGGSSDEQYF.

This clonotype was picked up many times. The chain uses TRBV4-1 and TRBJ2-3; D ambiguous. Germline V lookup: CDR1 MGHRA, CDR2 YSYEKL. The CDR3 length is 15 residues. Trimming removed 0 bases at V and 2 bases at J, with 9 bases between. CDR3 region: CASSQDAAYTDTQYF. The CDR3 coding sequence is TGCGCCAGCAGCCAAGATGCGGCCTACACAGATACGCAGTATTTT.

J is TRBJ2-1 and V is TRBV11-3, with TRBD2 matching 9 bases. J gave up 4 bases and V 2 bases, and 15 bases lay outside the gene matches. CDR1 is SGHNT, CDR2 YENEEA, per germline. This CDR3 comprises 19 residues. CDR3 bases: TGTGCCAGCAGCTTATGGACTAGCGCTCGGATAAGCGGTTACAATGAGCAGTTCTTC. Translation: CASSLWTSARISGYNEQFF.

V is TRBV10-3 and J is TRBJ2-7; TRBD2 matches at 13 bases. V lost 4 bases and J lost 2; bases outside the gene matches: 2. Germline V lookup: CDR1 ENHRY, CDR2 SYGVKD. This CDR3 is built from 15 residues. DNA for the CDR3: TGTGCCATCAGTGGGGGACTAGCGGGAACCTACGAGCAGTACTTC. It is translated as CAISGGLAGTYEQYF.

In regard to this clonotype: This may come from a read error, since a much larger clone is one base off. This CDR3 is CASSLVKPAGGVETQYF. Here the CDR3 DNA reads TGTGCCAGCAGCTTAGTAAAGCCAGCGGGAGGTGTTGAGACCCAGTACTTC. This chain joins TRBV11-2 and TRBJ2-5; TRBD2 matches at 9 bases. The V segment lost 1 base and the J segment 5 bases; nucleotides outside the gene matches: 11. This CDR3 has 17 amino acids. Germline V CDR1 and CDR2: SGHAT, FQNNGV.

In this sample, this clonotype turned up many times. For the CDR3, the DNA is TGTGCCATCAGTGCCCAGACTAGCGGGACTATTCAGTACTTC. Its translation is CAISAQTSGTIQYF. The rearrangement joins TRBV10-3 to TRBJ2-4; 11 nucleotides agree with TRBD2. The CDR3 runs 14 residues. Germline CDR1 is ENHRY and CDR2 is SYGVKD. The J segment lost 10 bases and the V segment lost 4 bases, leaving 6 bases of the junction unmatched.

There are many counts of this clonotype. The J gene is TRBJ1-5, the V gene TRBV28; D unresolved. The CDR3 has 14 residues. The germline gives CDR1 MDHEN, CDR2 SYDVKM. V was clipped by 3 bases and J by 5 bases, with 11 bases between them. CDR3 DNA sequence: TGTGCCAGCAGTTTCGCGTCTGCTGATCAGCCCCAGCATTTT. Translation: CASSFASADQPQHF.

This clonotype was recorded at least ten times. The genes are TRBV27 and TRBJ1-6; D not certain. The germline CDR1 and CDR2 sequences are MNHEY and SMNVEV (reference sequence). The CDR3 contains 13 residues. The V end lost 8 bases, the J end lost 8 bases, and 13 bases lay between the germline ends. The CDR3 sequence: CASAPNPYSPLHF. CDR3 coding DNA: TGTGCCAGCGCCCCAAATCCGTATTCACCCCTCCACTTT.

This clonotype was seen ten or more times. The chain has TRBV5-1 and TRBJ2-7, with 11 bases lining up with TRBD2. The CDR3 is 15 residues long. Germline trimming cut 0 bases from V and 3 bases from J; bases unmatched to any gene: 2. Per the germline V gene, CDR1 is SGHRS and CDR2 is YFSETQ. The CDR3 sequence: CASSLEGLAVYEQYF. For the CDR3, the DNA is TGCGCCAGCAGCTTGGAGGGACTAGCGGTCTACGAGCAGTACTTC. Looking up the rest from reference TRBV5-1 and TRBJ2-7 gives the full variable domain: KAGVTQTPRYLIKTRGQQVTLSCSPISGHRSVSWYQQTPGQGLQFLFEYFSETQRNKGNFPGRFSGRQFSNSRSEMNVSTLELGDSALYLCASSLEGLAVYEQYFGPGTRLTVT.

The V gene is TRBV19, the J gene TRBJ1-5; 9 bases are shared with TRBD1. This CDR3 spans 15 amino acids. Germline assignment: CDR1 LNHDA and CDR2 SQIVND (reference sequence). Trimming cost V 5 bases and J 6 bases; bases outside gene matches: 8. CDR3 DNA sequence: TGTGCCAGTAGTGAAACAGGGGGCGAGGGTCAGCCCCAGCATTTT. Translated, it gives CASSETGGEGQPQHF.

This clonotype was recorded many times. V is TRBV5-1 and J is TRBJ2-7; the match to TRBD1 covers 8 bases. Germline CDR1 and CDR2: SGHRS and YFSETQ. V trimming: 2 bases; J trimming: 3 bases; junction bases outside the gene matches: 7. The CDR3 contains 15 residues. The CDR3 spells CASSLGQGMRYEQYF. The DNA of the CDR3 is TGCGCCAGCAGCTTAGGACAGGGAATGCGCTACGAGCAGTACTTC.

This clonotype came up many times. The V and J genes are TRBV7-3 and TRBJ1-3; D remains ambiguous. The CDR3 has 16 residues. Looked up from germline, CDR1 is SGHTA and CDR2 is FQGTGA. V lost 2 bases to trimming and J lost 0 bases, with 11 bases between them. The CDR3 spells CASSLHTGGSGNTIYF. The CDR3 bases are TGTGCCAGCAGCTTACATACGGGCGGCTCTGGAAACACCATATATTTT. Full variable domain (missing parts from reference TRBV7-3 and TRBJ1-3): GAGVSQTPSNKVTEKGKYVELRCDPISGHTALYWYRQSLGQGPEFLIYFQGTGAADDSGLPNDRFFAVRPEGSVSTLKIQRTERGDSAVYLCASSLHTGGSGNTIYFGEGSWLTVV.

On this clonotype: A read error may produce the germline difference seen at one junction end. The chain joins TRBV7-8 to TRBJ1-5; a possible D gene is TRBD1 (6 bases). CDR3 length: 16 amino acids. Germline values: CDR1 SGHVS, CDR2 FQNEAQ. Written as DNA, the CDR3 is TGTGCCGGCAGCTTAGAGGGAAGACAGGCGAACCAGCCCCAGCATTTT. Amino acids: CAGSLEGRQANQPQHF.

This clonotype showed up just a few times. CDR3 bases: TGTGCCAGCAGTTACTCGACCCCGGGAGGGCCCGAAGATACGCAGTATTTT. Translated: CASSYSTPGGPEDTQYF. The chain uses TRBV6-5 and TRBJ2-3; 8 nucleotides align to TRBD2. CDR1 and CDR2 (germline): MNHEY, SVGAGI. This CDR3 comprises 17 residues. Losses at the gene ends were 0 bases for V and 5 bases for J; bases not matched to a gene: 10.

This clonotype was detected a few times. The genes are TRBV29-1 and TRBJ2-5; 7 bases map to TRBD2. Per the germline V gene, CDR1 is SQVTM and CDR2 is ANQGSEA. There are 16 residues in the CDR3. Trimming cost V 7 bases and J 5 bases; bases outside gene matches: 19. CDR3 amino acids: CSAHSVGGGKQETQYF. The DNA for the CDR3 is TGCAGCGCGCATAGCGTCGGCGGGGGAAAGCAGGAGACCCAGTACTTC.